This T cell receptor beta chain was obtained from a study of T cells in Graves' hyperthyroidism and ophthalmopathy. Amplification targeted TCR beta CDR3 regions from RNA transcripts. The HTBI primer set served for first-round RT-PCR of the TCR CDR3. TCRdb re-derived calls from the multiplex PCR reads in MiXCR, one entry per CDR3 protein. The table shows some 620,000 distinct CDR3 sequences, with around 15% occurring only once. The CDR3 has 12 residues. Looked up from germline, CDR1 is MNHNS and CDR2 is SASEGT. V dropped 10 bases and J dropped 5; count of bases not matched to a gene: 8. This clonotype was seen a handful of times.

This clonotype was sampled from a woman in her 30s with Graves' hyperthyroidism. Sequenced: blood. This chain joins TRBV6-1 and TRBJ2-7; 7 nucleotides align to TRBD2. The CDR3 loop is CAIGEGNHEQYF. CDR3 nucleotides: TGTGCCATAGGGGAGGGGAATCACGAGCAGTACTTC.